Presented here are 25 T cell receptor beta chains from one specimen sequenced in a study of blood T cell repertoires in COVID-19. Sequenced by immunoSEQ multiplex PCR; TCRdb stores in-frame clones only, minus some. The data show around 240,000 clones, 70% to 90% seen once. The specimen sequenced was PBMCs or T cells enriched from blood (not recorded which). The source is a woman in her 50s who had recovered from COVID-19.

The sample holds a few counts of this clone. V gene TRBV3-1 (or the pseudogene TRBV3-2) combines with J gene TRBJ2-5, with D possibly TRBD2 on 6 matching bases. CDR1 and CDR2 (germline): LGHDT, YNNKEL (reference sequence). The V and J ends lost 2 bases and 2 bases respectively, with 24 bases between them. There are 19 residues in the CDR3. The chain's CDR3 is CASSQRIIFRGIQQETQYF. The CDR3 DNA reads TGTGCCAGCAGCCAAAGAATTATATTTCGCGGGATCCAGCAAGAGACCCAGTACTTC.

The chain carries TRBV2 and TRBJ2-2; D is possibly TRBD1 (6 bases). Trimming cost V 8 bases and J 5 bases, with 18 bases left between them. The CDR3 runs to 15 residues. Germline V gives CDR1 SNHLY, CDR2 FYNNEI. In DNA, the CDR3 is TGTGCCAGCGGGATGAAGGGGGATAGAACCGGGGAGCTGTTTTTT. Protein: CASGMKGDRTGELFF.

The CDR3, as DNA: TGCGCCAGCAGCCCGGGAGGGACTAGCGGGAGACCCTCCTACGAGCAGTACTTC. This codes for CASSPGGTSGRPSYEQYF. V usage is TRBV5-1 and J usage is TRBJ2-7, with 14 bases lining up with TRBD2. Germline lookup yields CDR1 SGHRS and CDR2 YFSETQ. The ends lost 4 bases at V and 0 bases at J; junction bases unmatched: 9. The CDR3 spans 18 residues.

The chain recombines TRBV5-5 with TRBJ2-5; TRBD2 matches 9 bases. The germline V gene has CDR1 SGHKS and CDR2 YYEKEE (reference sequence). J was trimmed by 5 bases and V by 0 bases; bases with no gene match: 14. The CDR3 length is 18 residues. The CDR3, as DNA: TGTGCCAGCAGCTTGGGGGCTAGCGGGACCCTGTCGGGGGAGACCCAGTACTTC. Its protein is CASSLGASGTLSGETQYF.

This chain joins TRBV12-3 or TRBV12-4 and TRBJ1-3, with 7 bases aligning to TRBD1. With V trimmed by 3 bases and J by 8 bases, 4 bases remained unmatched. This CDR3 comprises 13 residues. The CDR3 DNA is TGTGCCAGCAGTTTGAAACAGGGGTACACCATATATTTT. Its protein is CASSLKQGYTIYF.

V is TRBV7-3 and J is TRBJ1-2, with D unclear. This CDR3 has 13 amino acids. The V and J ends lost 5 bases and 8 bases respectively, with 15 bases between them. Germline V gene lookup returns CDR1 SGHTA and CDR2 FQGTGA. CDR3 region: CASSQRHGEGYTF. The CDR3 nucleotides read TGTGCCAGCAGCCAACGCCACGGGGAAGGCTACACCTTC.

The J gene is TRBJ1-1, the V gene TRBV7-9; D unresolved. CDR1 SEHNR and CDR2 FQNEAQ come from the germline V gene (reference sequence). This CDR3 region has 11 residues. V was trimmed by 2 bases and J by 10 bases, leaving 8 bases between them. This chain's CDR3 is CASSLRGRAFF. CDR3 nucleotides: TGTGCCAGCAGCTTACGGGGTAGAGCTTTCTTT.

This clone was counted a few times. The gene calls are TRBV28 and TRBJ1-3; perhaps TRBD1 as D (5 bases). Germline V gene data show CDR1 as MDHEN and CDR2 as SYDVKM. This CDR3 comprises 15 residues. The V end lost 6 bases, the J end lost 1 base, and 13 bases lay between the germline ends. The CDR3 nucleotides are TGTGCCAGCAGCGCATCAGGGAATTCTGGAAACACCATATATTTT. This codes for CASSASGNSGNTIYF. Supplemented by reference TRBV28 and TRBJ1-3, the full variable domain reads DVKVTQSSRYLVKRTGEKVFLECVQDMDHENMFWYRQDPGLGLRLIYFSYDVKMKEKGDIPEGYSVSREKKERFSLILESASTNQTSMYLCASSASGNSGNTIYFGEGSWLTVV.

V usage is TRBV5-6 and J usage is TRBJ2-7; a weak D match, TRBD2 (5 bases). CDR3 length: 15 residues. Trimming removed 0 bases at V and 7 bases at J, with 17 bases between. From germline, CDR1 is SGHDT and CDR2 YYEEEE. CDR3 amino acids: CASSLDGESIREQYF. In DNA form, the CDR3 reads TGTGCCAGCAGCTTGGATGGGGAGTCTATCAGAGAGCAGTACTTC.

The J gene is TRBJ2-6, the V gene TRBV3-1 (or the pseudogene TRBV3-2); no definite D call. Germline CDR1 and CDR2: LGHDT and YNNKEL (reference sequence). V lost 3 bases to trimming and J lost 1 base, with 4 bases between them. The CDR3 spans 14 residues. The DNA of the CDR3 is TGTGCCAGCAGCCACGGGTCTGGGGCCAACGTCCTGACTTTC. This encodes CASSHGSGANVLTF.

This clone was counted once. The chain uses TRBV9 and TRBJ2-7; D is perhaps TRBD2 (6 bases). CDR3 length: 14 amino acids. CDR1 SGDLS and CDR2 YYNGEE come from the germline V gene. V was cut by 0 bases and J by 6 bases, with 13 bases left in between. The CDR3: CASSVVPQEGEQYF. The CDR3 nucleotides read TGTGCCAGCAGCGTAGTCCCGCAGGAGGGCGAGCAGTACTTC.

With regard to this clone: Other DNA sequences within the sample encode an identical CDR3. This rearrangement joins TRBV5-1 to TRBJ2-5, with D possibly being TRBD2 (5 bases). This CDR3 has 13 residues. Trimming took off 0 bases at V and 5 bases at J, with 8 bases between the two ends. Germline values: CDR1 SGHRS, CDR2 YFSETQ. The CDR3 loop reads CASSLEGGETQYF. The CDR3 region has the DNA TGCGCCAGCAGCTTGGAGGGCGGGGAGACCCAGTACTTC.

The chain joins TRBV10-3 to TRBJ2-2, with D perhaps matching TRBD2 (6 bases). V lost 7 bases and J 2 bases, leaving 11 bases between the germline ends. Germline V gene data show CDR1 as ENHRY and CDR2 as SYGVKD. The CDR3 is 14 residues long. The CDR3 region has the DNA TGTGCCATCAATCGGGACTCTAACACCGGGGAGCTGTTTTTT. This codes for CAINRDSNTGELFF.

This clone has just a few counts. The chain's CDR3 is CATSVKRELHNEQFF. As DNA, the CDR3 is TGTGCCACCTCCGTGAAGCGGGAGCTTCACAATGAGCAGTTCTTC. V and J are TRBV28 and TRBJ2-1; TRBD2 agrees at 8 bases. V shed 10 bases and J 5 bases; nucleotides not matched to a gene: 13. Germline-derived CDR1 and CDR2 are MDHEN and SYDVKM. CDR3 size: 15 residues.

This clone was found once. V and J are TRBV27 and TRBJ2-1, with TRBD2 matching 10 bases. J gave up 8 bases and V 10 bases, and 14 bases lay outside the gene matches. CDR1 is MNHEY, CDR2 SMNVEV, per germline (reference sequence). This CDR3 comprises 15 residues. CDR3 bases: TGTGCCACCACGGGGGCGGCTAGCGGGAGTTATGAGCAGTTCTTC. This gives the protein CATTGAASGSYEQFF.

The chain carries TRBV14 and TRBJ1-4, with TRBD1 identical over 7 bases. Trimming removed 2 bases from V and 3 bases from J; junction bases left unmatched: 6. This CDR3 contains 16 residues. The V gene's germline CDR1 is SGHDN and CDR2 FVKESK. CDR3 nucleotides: TGTGCCAGCAGCCAACTACGGGACAGCCCTAATGAAAAACTGTTTTTT. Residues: CASSQLRDSPNEKLFF.

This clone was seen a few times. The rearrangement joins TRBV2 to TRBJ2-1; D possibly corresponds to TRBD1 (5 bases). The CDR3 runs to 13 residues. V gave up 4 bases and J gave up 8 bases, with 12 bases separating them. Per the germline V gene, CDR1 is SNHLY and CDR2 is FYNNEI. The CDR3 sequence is CASSAPQGYEQFF. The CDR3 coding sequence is TGTGCCAGCAGTGCGCCTCAGGGCTATGAGCAGTTCTTC.

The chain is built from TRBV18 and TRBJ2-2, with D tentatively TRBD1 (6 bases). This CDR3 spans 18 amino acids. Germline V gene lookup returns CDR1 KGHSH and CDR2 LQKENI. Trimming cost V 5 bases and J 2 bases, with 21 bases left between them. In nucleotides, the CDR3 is TGTGCCAGCTCATCTCTCGGGCAGGGGCCCCTTAACACCGGGGAGCTGTTTTTT. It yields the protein CASSSLGQGPLNTGELFF. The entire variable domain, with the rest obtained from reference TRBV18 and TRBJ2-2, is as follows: NAGVMQNPRHLVRRRGQEARLRCSPMKGHSHVYWYRQLPEEGLKFMVYLQKENIIDESGMPKERFSAEFPKEGPSILRIQQVVRGDSAAYFCASSSLGQGPLNTGELFFGEGSRLTVL.

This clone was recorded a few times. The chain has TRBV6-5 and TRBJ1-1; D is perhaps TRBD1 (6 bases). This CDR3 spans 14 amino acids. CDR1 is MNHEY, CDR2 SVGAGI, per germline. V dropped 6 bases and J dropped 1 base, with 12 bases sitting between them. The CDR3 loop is CASRGAGENTEAFF. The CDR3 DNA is TGTGCCAGCAGAGGAGCAGGGGAGAACACTGAAGCTTTCTTT.

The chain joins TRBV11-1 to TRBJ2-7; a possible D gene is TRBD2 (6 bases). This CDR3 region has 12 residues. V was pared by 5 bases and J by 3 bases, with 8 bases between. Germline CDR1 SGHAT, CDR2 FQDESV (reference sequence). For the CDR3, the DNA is TGTGCCAGCAGCGAAGCGGGCTACGAGCAGTACTTC. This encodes CASSEAGYEQYF.

The chain's CDR3 is CSVKTGSNTEAFF. The DNA of the CDR3 is TGCAGCGTTAAAACAGGGAGTAACACTGAAGCTTTCTTT. The rearrangement uses TRBV29-1 and TRBJ1-1, with D possibly matching TRBD1 (6 bases). V dropped 5 bases and J dropped 2 bases, with 12 bases sitting between them. Germline V lookup: CDR1 SQVTM, CDR2 ANQGSEA. This CDR3 comprises 13 residues.

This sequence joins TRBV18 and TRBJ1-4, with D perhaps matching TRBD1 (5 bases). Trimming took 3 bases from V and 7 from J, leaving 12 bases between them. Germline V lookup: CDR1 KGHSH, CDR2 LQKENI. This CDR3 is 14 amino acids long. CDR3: CASSPQGNSEKLFF. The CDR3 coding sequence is TGTGCCAGCTCACCCCAGGGTAATAGTGAAAAACTGTTTTTT.

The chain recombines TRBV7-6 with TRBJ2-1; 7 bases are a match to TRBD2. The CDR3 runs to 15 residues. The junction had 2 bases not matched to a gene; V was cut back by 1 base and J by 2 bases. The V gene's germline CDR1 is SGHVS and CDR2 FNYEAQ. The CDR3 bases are TGTGCCAGCAGCTTAGTTCTAGCGGCCTACAATGAGCAGTTCTTC. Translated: CASSLVLAAYNEQFF.

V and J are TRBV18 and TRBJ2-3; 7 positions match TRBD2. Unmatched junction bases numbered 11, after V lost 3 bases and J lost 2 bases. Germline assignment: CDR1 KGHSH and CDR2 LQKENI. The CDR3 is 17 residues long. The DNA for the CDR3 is TGTGCCAGCTCACCCCTAGGACTAGTCGCAGACACAGATACGCAGTATTTT. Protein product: CASSPLGLVADTDTQYF.

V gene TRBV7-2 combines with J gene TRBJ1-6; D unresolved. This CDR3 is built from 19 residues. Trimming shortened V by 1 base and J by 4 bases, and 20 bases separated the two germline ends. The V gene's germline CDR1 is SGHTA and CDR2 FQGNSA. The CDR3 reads CASSLVGGSALDYNSPLHF. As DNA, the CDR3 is TGTGCCAGCAGCTTAGTGGGTGGTTCAGCTCTAGATTATAATTCACCCCTCCACTTT.